Shown below are 25 T cell receptor beta chains from a single sample sequenced in a study of CD8 T cells in Susac syndrome. Random hexamers served to reverse transcribe roughly 0.5 to 1 ug RNA. TCRdb re-derived calls from the immunoSEQ multiplex PCR reads in MiXCR, one entry per CDR3 protein. This sample carries some 190,000 distinct CDR3 sequences, about 95% of them seen once, and the ten largest clones take approximately 0.098%. Sequenced: CD4+ T cells from PBMCs. These receptors all come from a human donor in good health.

The rearrangement uses TRBV20-1 and TRBJ2-1; TRBD2 aligns across 10 bases. The V gene's germline CDR1 is DFQATT and CDR2 SNEGSKA (reference sequence). This CDR3 has 15 residues. The junction had 7 bases not matched to a gene; V was cut back by 1 base and J by 7 bases. CDR3 nucleotides: TGCAGTGCTAGAGCGTGGCTAGCGGGAGAAAATGAGCAGTTCTTC. Protein: CSARAWLAGENEQFF.

The chain has TRBV3-1 and TRBJ2-7; no firm D call. In germline, CDR1 is LGHDT, CDR2 YNNKEL (reference sequence). V lost 2 bases to trimming and J lost 3 bases, with 14 bases between them. CDR3 size: 15 residues. The CDR3 DNA reads as TGTGCCAGCAGCCAATCAAGGGCGTGGGGCTACGAGCAGTACTTC. Its protein product is CASSQSRAWGYEQYF.

V is TRBV20-1 and J is TRBJ2-7, with 13 bases matching TRBD2. The CDR3 has 15 amino acids. With 1 base clipped from V and 6 bases from J, the junction kept 6 bases outside the gene matches. The germline CDR1 and CDR2 sequences are DFQATT and SNEGSKA (reference sequence). The CDR3, as DNA: TGCAGTGCTAGAGTCGGACTAGCGGGAGTTATCGAGCAGTACTTC. Its translation is CSARVGLAGVIEQYF.

The chain employs TRBV7-2 and TRBJ2-7, with D tentatively TRBD1 (6 bases). The CDR3 runs 14 residues. Germline CDR1 is SGHTA and CDR2 is FQGNSA. The V gene lost 5 bases and the J gene lost 2 bases, with 13 bases spanning the gap. CDR3 amino acids: CASSRRRGTYEQYF. The CDR3 DNA reads TGTGCCAGCAGCCGCCGCAGGGGAACCTACGAGCAGTACTTC. The full variable domain, in which reference TRBV7-2 and TRBJ2-7 provide the parts outside the CDR3, is GAGVSQSPSNKVTEKGKDVELRCDPISGHTALYWYRQSLGQGLEFLIYFQGNSAPDKSGLPSDRFSAERTGGSVSTLTIQRTQQEDSAVYLCASSRRRGTYEQYFGPGTRLTVT.

This chain joins TRBV29-1 and TRBJ2-3; no firm D call. Germline CDR1 SQVTM, CDR2 ANQGSEA. The length of the CDR3 is 13 residues. Trimming left V 0 bases short and J 1 base short, with 5 bases between. The CDR3 region is CSVEDHGTDTQYF. The CDR3 nucleotides are TGCAGCGTTGAAGATCATGGCACAGATACGCAGTATTTT.

The chain employs TRBV20-1 and TRBJ2-7; D ambiguous. Germline V CDR1 and CDR2: DFQATT, SNEGSKA (reference sequence). V was cut by 1 base and J by 4 bases, with 2 bases left in between. This CDR3 has 10 amino acids. This CDR3 reads CSARGYEQYF. DNA for the CDR3: TGCAGTGCTAGAGGGTACGAGCAGTACTTC.

This rearrangement joins TRBV18 to TRBJ2-3; 8 bases match TRBD1. The CDR3 totals 14 residues. Germline CDR1 and CDR2: KGHSH and LQKENI. V shed 5 bases and J 4 bases; nucleotides not matched to a gene: 5. As DNA, the CDR3 is TGTGCCAGCTCATACGGACAGGGTGCAGATACGCAGTATTTT. Translation gives CASSYGQGADTQYF.

This clonotype was recorded only once. The chain is built from TRBV3-1 and TRBJ2-1; TRBD2 matches at 10 bases. Germline CDR1 reads LGHDT; CDR2 reads YNNKEL (reference sequence). V shed 4 bases, J shed 4 bases, and the junction held 10 bases outside the gene matches. The CDR3 is 17 residues long. The CDR3 DNA sequence: TGTGCCAGCAGCCGGAGTCCACTAGCGGGGCCTTACAATGAGCAGTTCTTC. Protein sequence: CASSRSPLAGPYNEQFF.

The V call is TRBV29-1, the J call TRBJ1-1; TRBD1 might be the D (6 bases). Looked up from germline, CDR1 is SQVTM and CDR2 is ANQGSEA. This CDR3 has 16 residues. V shed 0 bases and J shed 1 base, with 15 bases lying between them. The CDR3 here is CSVEEGQGPPNTEAFF. The CDR3 DNA is TGCAGCGTTGAAGAGGGGCAGGGGCCACCGAACACTGAAGCTTTCTTT.

The J gene is TRBJ1-1, the V gene TRBV18; possible D gene TRBD1, 6 bases. Germline V gene data show CDR1 as KGHSH and CDR2 as LQKENI. V was pared by 2 bases and J by 0 bases, with 7 bases between. The CDR3 is 14 amino acids. CDR3 nucleotide sequence: TGTGCCAGCTCACCATCAGGGGTGAACACTGAAGCTTTCTTT. Its translation: CASSPSGVNTEAFF.

V usage is TRBV6-2 or TRBV6-3 and J usage is TRBJ1-1; the match to TRBD1 covers 7 bases. Per the germline V gene, CDR1 is MNHEY and CDR2 is SVGEGT. The CDR3 runs to 14 residues. The V segment lost 8 bases and the J segment 4 bases; nucleotides outside the gene matches: 10. The CDR3 region has the DNA TGTGCCAGCCAGCGGGGGGACAGCAGCACTGAAGCTTTCTTT. It specifies CASQRGDSSTEAFF.

The chain joins TRBV30 to TRBJ1-1, with D possibly being TRBD1 (5 bases). Germline loops: CDR1 GTSNPN, CDR2 SVGIG (reference sequence). V lost 2 bases and J lost 0, with 13 bases in between. There are 15 residues in the CDR3. The CDR3 protein is CAWSRPDTLNTEAFF. CDR3 sequence (DNA): TGTGCCTGGAGTCGCCCGGACACTCTGAACACTGAAGCTTTCTTT. The complete variable domain, with remaining parts taken from reference TRBV30 and TRBJ1-1, reads SQTIHQWPATLVQPVGSPLSLECTVEGTSNPNLYWYRQAAGRGLQLLFYSVGIGQISSEVPQNLSASRPQDRQFILSSKKLLLSDSGFYLCAWSRPDTLNTEAFFGQGTRLTVV.

The V call is TRBV18, the J call TRBJ2-7, with no clear D. Between the trimmed V and J ends, which lost 3 bases and 7 bases, there was a span of 13 bases. The CDR3 covers 13 residues. CDR1 KGHSH and CDR2 LQKENI come from the germline V gene. The CDR3, as DNA: TGTGCCAGCTCACCCACTTGGGATGTGGAGCAGTACTTC. As protein: CASSPTWDVEQYF.

The gene calls are TRBV12-3 or TRBV12-4 and TRBJ1-2, with a weak D call TRBD1 (6 bases). The CDR3 loop spans 14 amino acids. Trimming removed 5 bases from V and 6 bases from J, with 16 bases in between. CDR3 nucleotides: TGTGCCAGCAGTCCGGGGGGTGGGGGCCATGGCTACACCTTC. It yields the protein CASSPGGGGHGYTF.

The rearrangement uses TRBV7-9 and TRBJ2-7; D is unresolved. Looked up from germline, CDR1 is SEHNR and CDR2 is FQNEAQ (reference sequence). The CDR3 runs to 13 residues. V gave up 3 bases and J gave up 2 bases, with 8 bases separating them. The CDR3 nucleotides are TGTGCCAGCAGCTTCCCCGGTCCCTACGAGCAGTACTTC. This codes for CASSFPGPYEQYF.

The rearrangement links TRBV7-3 to TRBJ1-5, with a weak D call TRBD1 (5 bases). V gave up 6 bases and J gave up 7 bases, with 16 bases separating them. The CDR3 runs 14 residues. Germline V gene sequence: CDR1 SGHTA, CDR2 FQGTGA. CDR3 region: CASRGGQTAQPQHF. The DNA of the CDR3 is TGTGCCAGCAGAGGTGGGCAGACAGCCCAGCCCCAGCATTTT. Variable domain in full (rest from reference TRBV7-3 and TRBJ1-5): GAGVSQTPSNKVTEKGKYVELRCDPISGHTALYWYRQSLGQGPEFLIYFQGTGAADDSGLPNDRFFAVRPEGSVSTLKIQRTERGDSAVYLCASRGGQTAQPQHFGDGTRLSIL.

The genes are TRBV29-1 and TRBJ2-1, with a tentative D call TRBD2 (5 bases). The CDR3 consists of 12 residues. The germline V gene encodes CDR1 SQVTM and CDR2 ANQGSEA. V was trimmed by 3 bases and J by 6 bases, leaving 9 bases between them. Here the CDR3 DNA reads TGCAGCGTTGACCGTGGGAGCAATGAGCAGTTCTTC. Translation: CSVDRGSNEQFF.

This sequence joins TRBV29-1 and TRBJ1-3, with TRBD1 matching over 7 bases. Germline assignment: CDR1 SQVTM and CDR2 ANQGSEA. The CDR3 extends over 13 amino acids. Unmatched junction bases numbered 2, after V lost 6 bases and J lost 0 bases. This CDR3 is CSVGQSSGNTIYF. DNA for the CDR3: TGCAGCGTGGGACAGAGCTCTGGAAACACCATATATTTT.

The chain carries TRBV28 and TRBJ2-4; TRBD2 matches 12 bases. CDR3 size: 18 residues. Germline loops: CDR1 MDHEN, CDR2 SYDVKM. With 6 bases clipped from V and 9 bases from J, the junction kept 18 bases outside the gene matches. CDR3 sequence: CASSPPFRPSGREGIQYF. In nucleotides, the CDR3 is TGTGCCAGCAGCCCCCCTTTTCGCCCTAGCGGGAGGGAGGGCATTCAGTACTTC.

As concerns this clonotype: A read error may explain this, as a much larger clone is one base away. The chain carries TRBV13 and TRBJ2-1; D call uncertain. The CDR3 loop spans 11 amino acids. Germline V lookup: CDR1 PRHDT, CDR2 FYEKMQ (reference sequence). V lost 8 bases and J 0 bases, leaving 2 bases between the germline ends. The CDR3 nucleotides are TGTGCCAGCGGCTCCTACAATGAGCAGTTCTTC. This translates into CASGSYNEQFF.

CDR3 amino acids: CSVDPGGNTGELFF. CDR3 DNA sequence: TGCAGCGTTGATCCTGGGGGTAACACCGGGGAGCTGTTTTTT. The V gene is TRBV29-1, the J gene TRBJ2-2, with D perhaps being TRBD1 or TRBD2 (5 bases each). This CDR3 spans 14 amino acids. Germline values: CDR1 SQVTM, CDR2 ANQGSEA. V was clipped by 3 bases and J by 2 bases, with 10 bases between them.

This chain joins TRBV12-3 or TRBV12-4 and TRBJ2-2; no clear D. This CDR3 comprises 13 residues. The V end lost 6 bases, the J end lost 5 bases, and 10 bases lay between the germline ends. The CDR3 reads CASSPDGTGELFF. CDR3 in DNA: TGTGCCAGCAGCCCGGACGGGACCGGGGAGCTGTTTTTT.

This clonotype was recorded once. V usage is TRBV30 and J usage is TRBJ2-1, with 9 bases that match TRBD2. This CDR3 comprises 15 residues. V lost 2 bases to trimming and J lost 4 bases; unmatched junction nucleotides: 6. Germline V CDR1 and CDR2: GTSNPN, SVGIG (reference sequence). Here the CDR3 reads CAWSKGLAGYNEQFF. Written as DNA, the CDR3 is TGTGCCTGGAGTAAGGGACTAGCCGGATACAATGAGCAGTTCTTC. Together with reference TRBV30 and TRBJ2-1, the CDR3 gives the full variable domain: SQTIHQWPATLVQPVGSPLSLECTVEGTSNPNLYWYRQAAGRGLQLLFYSVGIGQISSEVPQNLSASRPQDRQFILSSKKLLLSDSGFYLCAWSKGLAGYNEQFFGPGTRLTVL.

The chain employs TRBV5-4 and TRBJ1-2; TRBD1 matches 9 bases. Per germline, CDR1 SGHNT and CDR2 YYREEE (reference sequence). With V trimmed by 4 bases and J by 2 bases, 3 bases remained unmatched. The CDR3 sequence is 14 residues long. CDR3 nucleotides: TGTGCCAGCAGCCCCGGGACAGGGAACTATGGCTACACCTTC. Translation: CASSPGTGNYGYTF. The complete variable domain, with remaining parts taken from reference TRBV5-4 and TRBJ1-2, reads ETGVTQSPTHLIKTRGQQVTLRCSSQSGHNTVSWYQQALGQGPQFIFQYYREEENGRGNFPPRFSGLQFPNYSSELNVNALELDDSALYLCASSPGTGNYGYTFGSGTRLTVV.

The chain employs TRBV11-2 and TRBJ2-5; 10 positions match TRBD1. Germline V gene data show CDR1 as SGHAT and CDR2 as FQNNGV. The V and J ends lost 3 bases and 5 bases, in that order; junction bases with no gene match: 6. This CDR3 comprises 15 residues. Here the CDR3 DNA reads TGTGCCAGCAGCTTCCGGGACAGGGGAGCGGAGACCCAGTACTTC. As protein: CASSFRDRGAETQYF.